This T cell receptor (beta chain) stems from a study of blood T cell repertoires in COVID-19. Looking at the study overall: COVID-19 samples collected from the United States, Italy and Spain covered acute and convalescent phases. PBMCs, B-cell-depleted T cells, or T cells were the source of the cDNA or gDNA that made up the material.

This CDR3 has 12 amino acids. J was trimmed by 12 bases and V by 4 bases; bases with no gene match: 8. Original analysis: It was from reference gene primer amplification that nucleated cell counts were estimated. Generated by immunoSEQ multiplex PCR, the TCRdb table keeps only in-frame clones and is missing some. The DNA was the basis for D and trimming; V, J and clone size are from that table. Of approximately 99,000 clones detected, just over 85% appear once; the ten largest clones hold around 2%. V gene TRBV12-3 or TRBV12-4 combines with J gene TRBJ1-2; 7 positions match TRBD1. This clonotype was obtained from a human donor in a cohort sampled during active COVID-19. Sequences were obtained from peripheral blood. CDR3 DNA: TGTGCCAGCAGTTCAAATGAGGGGGCTCACACCTTC. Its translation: CASSSNEGAHTF.